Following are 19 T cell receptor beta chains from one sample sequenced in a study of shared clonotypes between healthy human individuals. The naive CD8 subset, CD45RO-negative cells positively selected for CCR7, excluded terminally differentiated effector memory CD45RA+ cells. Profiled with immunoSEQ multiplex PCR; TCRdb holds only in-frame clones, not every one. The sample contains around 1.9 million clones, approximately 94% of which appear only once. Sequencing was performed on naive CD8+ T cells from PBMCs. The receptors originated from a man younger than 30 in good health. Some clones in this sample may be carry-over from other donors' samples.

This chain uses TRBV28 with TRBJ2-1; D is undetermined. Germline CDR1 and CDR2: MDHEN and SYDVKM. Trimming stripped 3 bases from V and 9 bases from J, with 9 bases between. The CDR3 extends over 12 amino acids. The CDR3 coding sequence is TGTGCCAGCAGTTTCGATGGTGGTGAGCAGTTCTTC. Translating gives CASSFDGGEQFF.

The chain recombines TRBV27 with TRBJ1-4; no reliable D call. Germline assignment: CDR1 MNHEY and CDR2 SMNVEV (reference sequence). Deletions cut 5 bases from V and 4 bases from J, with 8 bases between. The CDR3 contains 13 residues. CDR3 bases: TGTGCCAGCAGTGGCCGTATTAATGAAAAACTGTTTTTT. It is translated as CASSGRINEKLFF.

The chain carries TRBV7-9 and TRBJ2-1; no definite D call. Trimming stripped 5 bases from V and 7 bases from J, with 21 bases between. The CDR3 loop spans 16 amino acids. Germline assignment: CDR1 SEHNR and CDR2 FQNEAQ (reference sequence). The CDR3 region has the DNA TGTGCCAGCAGCGAATCCGGGCTCCACTTTCAGAATGAGCAGTTCTTC. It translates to CASSESGLHFQNEQFF.

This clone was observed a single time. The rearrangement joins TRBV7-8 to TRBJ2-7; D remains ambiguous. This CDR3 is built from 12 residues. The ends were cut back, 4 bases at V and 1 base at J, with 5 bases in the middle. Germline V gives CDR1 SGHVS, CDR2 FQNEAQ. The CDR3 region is CASSSISYEQYF. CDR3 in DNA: TGTGCCAGCAGCTCGATTTCCTACGAGCAGTACTTC.

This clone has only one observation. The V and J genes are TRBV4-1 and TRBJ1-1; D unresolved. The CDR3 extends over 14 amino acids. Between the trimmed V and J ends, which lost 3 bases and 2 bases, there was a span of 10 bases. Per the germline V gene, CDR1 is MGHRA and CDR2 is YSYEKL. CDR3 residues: CASSQPGLNTEAFF. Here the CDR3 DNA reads TGCGCCAGCAGCCAGCCCGGTCTTAACACTGAAGCTTTCTTT.

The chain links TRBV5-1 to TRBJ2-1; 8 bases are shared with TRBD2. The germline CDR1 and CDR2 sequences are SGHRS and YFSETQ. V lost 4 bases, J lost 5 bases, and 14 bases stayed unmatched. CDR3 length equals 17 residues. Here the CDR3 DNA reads TGCGCCAGCAGCAGCAACCCCGGGCGGGAGGCCGACAATGAGCAGTTCTTC. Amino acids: CASSSNPGREADNEQFF.

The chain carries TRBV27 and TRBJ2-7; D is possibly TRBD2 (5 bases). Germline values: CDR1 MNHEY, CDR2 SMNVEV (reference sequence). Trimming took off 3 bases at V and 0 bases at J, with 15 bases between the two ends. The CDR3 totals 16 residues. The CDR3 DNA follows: TGTGCCAGCAGTTTGAGTAGCGCTCACCTCTCCTACGAGCAGTACTTC. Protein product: CASSLSSAHLSYEQYF.

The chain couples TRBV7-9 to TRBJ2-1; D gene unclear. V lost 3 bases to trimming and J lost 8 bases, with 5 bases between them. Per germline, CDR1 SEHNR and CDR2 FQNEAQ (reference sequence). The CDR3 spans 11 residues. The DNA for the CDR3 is TGTGCCAGCAGCTTTGGTCATGAGCAGTTCTTC. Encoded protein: CASSFGHEQFF.

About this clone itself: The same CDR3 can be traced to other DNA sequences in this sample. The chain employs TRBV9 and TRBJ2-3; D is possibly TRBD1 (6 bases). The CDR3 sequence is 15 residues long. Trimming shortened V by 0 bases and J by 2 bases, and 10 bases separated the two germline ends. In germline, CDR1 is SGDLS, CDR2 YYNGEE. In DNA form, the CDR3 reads TGTGCCAGCAGCGTAGGGGGACAATACACAGATACGCAGTATTTT. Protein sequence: CASSVGGQYTDTQYF.

The CDR3 is CASSSETQPYEQYF. DNA for the CDR3: TGTGCCAGCAGCTCCGAGACTCAGCCCTACGAGCAGTACTTC. The rearrangement links TRBV5-6 to TRBJ2-7; D gene uncertain. V was pared by 3 bases and J by 2 bases, with 12 bases between. Germline V gene sequence: CDR1 SGHDT, CDR2 YYEEEE. This CDR3 comprises 14 residues.

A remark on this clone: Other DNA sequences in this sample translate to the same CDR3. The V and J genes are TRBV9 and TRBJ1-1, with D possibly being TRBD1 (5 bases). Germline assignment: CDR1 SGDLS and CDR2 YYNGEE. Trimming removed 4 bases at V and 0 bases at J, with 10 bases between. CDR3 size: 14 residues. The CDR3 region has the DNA TGTGCCAGCAGCCCCCGGGGGATGAACACTGAAGCTTTCTTT. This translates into CASSPRGMNTEAFF.

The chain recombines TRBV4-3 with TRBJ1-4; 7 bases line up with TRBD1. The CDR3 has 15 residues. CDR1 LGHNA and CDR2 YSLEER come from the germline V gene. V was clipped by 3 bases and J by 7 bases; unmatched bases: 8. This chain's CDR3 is CASSQERQGGEKLFF. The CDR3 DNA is TGCGCCAGCAGCCAGGAAAGACAGGGAGGTGAAAAACTGTTTTTT.

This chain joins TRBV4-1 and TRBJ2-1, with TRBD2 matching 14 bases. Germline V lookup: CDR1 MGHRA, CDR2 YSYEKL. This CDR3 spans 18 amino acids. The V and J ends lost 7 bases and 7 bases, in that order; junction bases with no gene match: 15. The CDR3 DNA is TGCGCCAGCACCGAAAGGACGGGACTAGCGGGAGTAAGAAATGAGCAGTTCTTC. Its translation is CASTERTGLAGVRNEQFF.

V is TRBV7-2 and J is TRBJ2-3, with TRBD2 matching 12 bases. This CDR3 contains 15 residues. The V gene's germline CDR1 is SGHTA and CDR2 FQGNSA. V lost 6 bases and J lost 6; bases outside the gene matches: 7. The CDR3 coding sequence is TGTGCCAGCAGTCGGACTAGCGGGGTCTTGGATACGCAGTATTTT. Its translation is CASSRTSGVLDTQYF.

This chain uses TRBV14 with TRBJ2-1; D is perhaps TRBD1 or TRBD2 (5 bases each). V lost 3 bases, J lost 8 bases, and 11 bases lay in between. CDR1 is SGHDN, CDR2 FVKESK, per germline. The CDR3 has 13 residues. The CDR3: CASSQTRGDEQFF. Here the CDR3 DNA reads TGTGCCAGCAGCCAGACCCGGGGCGATGAGCAGTTCTTC.

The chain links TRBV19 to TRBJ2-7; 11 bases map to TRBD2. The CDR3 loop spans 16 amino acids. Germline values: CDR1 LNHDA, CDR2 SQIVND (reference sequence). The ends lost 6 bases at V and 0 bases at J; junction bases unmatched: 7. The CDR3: CASSMGLAASSYEQYF. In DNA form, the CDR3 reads TGTGCCAGTAGCATGGGACTAGCGGCCAGCTCCTACGAGCAGTACTTC.

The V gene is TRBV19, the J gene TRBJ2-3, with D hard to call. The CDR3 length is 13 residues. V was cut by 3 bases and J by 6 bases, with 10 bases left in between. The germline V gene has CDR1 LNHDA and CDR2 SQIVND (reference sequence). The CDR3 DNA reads TGTGCCAGTAGTATCGCGGACGCCGATACGCAGTATTTT. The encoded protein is CASSIADADTQYF.

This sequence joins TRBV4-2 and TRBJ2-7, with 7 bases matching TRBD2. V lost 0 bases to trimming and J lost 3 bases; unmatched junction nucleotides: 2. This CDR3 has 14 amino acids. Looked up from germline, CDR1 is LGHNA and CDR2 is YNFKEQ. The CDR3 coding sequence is TGTGCCAGCAGCCAAGATCGGGGGGTCTACGAGCAGTACTTC. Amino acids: CASSQDRGVYEQYF.

As DNA, the CDR3 is TGCGCCAGCAGCCAAGGTGGAGCGGGCAGCTCCTACAATGAGCAGTTCTTC. Its protein product is CASSQGGAGSSYNEQFF. The V call is TRBV4-1, the J call TRBJ2-1; maybe TRBD2 (6 bases). The CDR3 totals 17 residues. Trimming shortened V by 1 base and J by 0 bases, and 13 bases separated the two germline ends. CDR1 and CDR2 (germline): MGHRA, YSYEKL.